A selection of T cell receptor beta chains follows, all from one sample in a study of blood T cell repertoires in COVID-19. Clones were read by immunoSEQ multiplex PCR, and TCRdb kept only the in-frame ones, dropping some. The sample lists 90,000 to 150,000 clones, around nine tenths seen once, with approximately 2.3% in the top ten. The sample comprised peripheral blood. Every receptor here comes from a woman aged 50 to 60 with acute or convalescent COVID-19. The CDR3 runs from the conserved cysteine through the conserved F or W. D genes are given only for firm matches. The listing skips clone size in some rows; elsewhere it reads once, few, many or a size class.

>-|12|TRBV19|-|TRBJ1-2
TGTGCCAGTAGTAAAACGGGCTATGGCTACACCTTC
CASSKTGYGYTF
>-|13|TRBV25-1|-|TRBJ1-1
TGTGCCAGCAGTGAATCCCTCCGGGGTGAAGCTTTCTTT
CASSESLRGEAFF
>once|21|TRBV7-6|TRBD2|TRBJ2-2
TGTGCCAGCAGCTTAGCAAGCGGGGAGCTAGCGGGAGGACCGAACACCGGGGAGCTGTTTTTT
CASSLASGELAGGPNTGELFF
>-|15|TRBV6-5|-|TRBJ1-6
TGTGCCAGCAGTTACGAGAGGACAGTAAATTCACCCCTCCACTTT
CASSYERTVNSPLHF
>-|11|TRBV11-2|-|TRBJ2-1
TGTGCGAGCTGTAGCAGCAATGAGCAGTTCTTC
CASCSSNEQFF
>-|15|TRBV6-5|-|TRBJ1-2
TGTGCCAGCAGCCTCAGACAGGCTTATAACTATGGCTACACCTTC
CASSLRQAYNYGYTF
>-|17|TRBV30|TRBD2|TRBJ2-3
TGTGCCTGGAGCCAACTCCCGGGACTAGCGAACACAGATACGCAGTATTTT
CAWSQLPGLANTDTQYF
>-|14|TRBV5-6|-|TRBJ2-7
TGTGCCAGCAGCACACAGGGACGGAGCTACGAGCAGTACTTC
CASSTQGRSYEQYF
>-|13|TRBV19|-|TRBJ1-1
TGTGCGTCTGGGGGGGCGCTGGGAACTGAAGCTTTCTTT
CASGGALGTEAFF
>-|13|TRBV7-9|-|TRBJ2-2
TGTGCCAGCAGCAACAGGAAGGGCGGGGAGCTGTTTTTT
CASSNRKGGELFF
>-|13|TRBV7-9|-|TRBJ2-1
TGTGCCAGCAGACCCACAAACTACAATGAGCAGTTCTTC
CASRPTNYNEQFF
>-|14|TRBV13|TRBD1|TRBJ2-7
TGTGCCAGCAGATGGAAGGGGGCGGAATACGAGCAGTACTTC
CASRWKGAEYEQYF
>-|15|TRBV6-1|-|TRBJ1-5
TGTGCCAGCAGTGAAGGGGGCCGCAGTAATCAGCCCCAGCATTTT
CASSEGGRSNQPQHF
>-|16|TRBV19|-|TRBJ2-7
TGTGCCAGTAGTAAGAGGGGAGGGGGTCCGACCTACGAGCAGTACTTC
CASSKRGGGPTYEQYF
>once|18|TRBV19|-|TRBJ1-3
TGTGCCAGTAGTATTAGGGGGGGGGTTACGTGGACGTTTGACCCCATATATTTT
CASSIRGGVTWTFDPIYF
>-|12|TRBV6-2/TRBV6-3|-|TRBJ2-1
TGTGCCAGCAGTTTATCACTATTGGAAAAGTTCTTC
CASSLSLLEKFF